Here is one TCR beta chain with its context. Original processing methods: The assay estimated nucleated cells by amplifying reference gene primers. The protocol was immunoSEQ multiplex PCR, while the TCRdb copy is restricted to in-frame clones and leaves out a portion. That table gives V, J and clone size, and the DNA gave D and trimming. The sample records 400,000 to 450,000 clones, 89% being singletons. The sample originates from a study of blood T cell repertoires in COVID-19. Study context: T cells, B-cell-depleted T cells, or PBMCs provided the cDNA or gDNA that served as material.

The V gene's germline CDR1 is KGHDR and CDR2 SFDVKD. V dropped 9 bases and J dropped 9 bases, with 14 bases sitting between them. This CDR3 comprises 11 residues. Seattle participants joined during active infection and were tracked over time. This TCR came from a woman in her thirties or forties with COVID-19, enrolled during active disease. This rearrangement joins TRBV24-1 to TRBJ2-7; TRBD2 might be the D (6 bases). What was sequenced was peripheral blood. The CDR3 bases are TGTGCCACCGGTACGGGCGGGACGCAGTACTTC. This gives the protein CATGTGGTQYF.